This T cell receptor (beta chain) was sequenced in a study of CD8+CD57+ T cells in acquired aplastic anemia. The authors sequenced patients whose flow cytometry had shown CD8+CD57+ cell expansion. Severe acquired aplastic anemia was present in every patient. About this clonotype: Its antigen is undetermined.

Germline values: CDR1 SGHTA, CDR2 FQGNSA. V shed 5 bases and J 12 bases; nucleotides not matched to a gene: 8. This CDR3 comprises 14 residues. Regarding the study as a whole: Statistical testing detected no significant gap in CD8+ Simpson's diversity between patients and controls. Overlapping CD8+ CDR3 repertoires of patients and controls contained around 31 shared sequences.

Investigators profiled TCR beta VDJ and CDR3 from genomic DNA template. TCRdb re-called the reads with MiXCR, one entry per CDR3 protein. The sample yields about 290,000 distinct CDR3 sequences, 45% to 65% seen once. This rearrangement joins TRBV7-2 to TRBJ2-1, with 12 bases aligning to TRBD2. The TCR comes from a human donor with aplastic anemia. The sample taken for sequencing was sorted CD4+, CD8+, or CD8+CD57+ T cells (not recorded which) from PBMCs. CDR3 in amino acids: CASSTRLAGVWQFF. The CDR3 nucleotides read TGTGCCAGCAGCACACGACTAGCGGGAGTTTGGCAGTTCTTC. The full variable domain, in which reference TRBV7-2 and TRBJ2-1 provide the parts outside the CDR3, is GAGVSQSPSNKVTEKGKDVELRCDPISGHTALYWYRQSLGQGLEFLIYFQGNSAPDKSGLPSDRFSAERTGGSVSTLTIQRTQQEDSAVYLCASSTRLAGVWQFFGPGTRLTVL.